The 10 T cell receptor beta chains below were found in one sample sequenced in a study of OX40 agonist ivuxolimab in advanced cancers. Method: immunoSEQ multiplex PCR; TCRdb's copy keeps in-frame clones and lacks some. The sample gives approximately 69,000 clones, about 85% of which show up once; approximately 5.6% is in the top ten. This material consisted of CD4+ or CD8+ T cells sorted from blood, taken in a trial of the OX40 agonist ivuxolimab. Source of these receptors: an adult with an advanced solid tumor such as melanoma, head and neck, liver or kidney cancer.

The chain uses TRBV5-8 and TRBJ2-7; D perhaps matches TRBD1 (5 bases). CDR1 and CDR2 (germline): SGHTS, YDEGEE. V was trimmed by 1 base and J by 7 bases, leaving 12 bases between them. The CDR3 extends over 13 amino acids. CDR3 amino acids: CASSLKAGREQYF. The CDR3 DNA sequence: TGTGCCAGCAGCTTGAAAGCAGGGCGGGAGCAGTACTTC.

Only one count was recorded for this clone. This sequence joins TRBV25-1 and TRBJ2-3; 8 positions match TRBD2. This CDR3 contains 14 residues. With V trimmed by 6 bases and J by 1 base, 3 bases remained unmatched. Germline CDR1 reads MGHDK; CDR2 reads SYGVNS. The CDR3 spells CASRGRGGTDTQYF. The CDR3 DNA sequence: TGTGCCAGCAGAGGGCGGGGGGGCACAGATACGCAGTATTTT.

The chain employs TRBV6-1 and TRBJ1-5; D unclear. This CDR3 has 15 amino acids. V shed 1 base and J shed 0 bases, with 7 bases lying between them. Germline loops: CDR1 MNHNS, CDR2 SASEGT. The CDR3: CASSEGIYSNQPQHF. The CDR3, as DNA: TGTGCCAGCAGTGAAGGGATTTATAGCAATCAGCCCCAGCATTTT.

V is TRBV19 and J is TRBJ1-2; D not certain. The CDR3 has 13 residues. Trimming pared 9 bases from V and 6 bases from J, leaving 17 bases between. The germline V gene encodes CDR1 LNHDA and CDR2 SQIVND (reference sequence). Here the CDR3 DNA reads TGTGCCAGCTCCGACACCTGGAAGGATGGCTACACCTTC. It is translated as CASSDTWKDGYTF. The full variable domain, completed using reference TRBV19 and TRBJ1-2, is DGGITQSPKYLFRKEGQNVTLSCEQNLNHDAMYWYRQDPGQGLRLIYYSQIVNDFQKGDIAEGYSVSREKKESFPLTVTSAQKNPTAFYLCASSDTWKDGYTFGSGTRLTVV.

The chain is built from TRBV6-5 and TRBJ2-1, with 7 bases that match TRBD2. In germline, CDR1 is MNHEY, CDR2 SVGAGI. The CDR3 has 15 residues. Losses at the gene ends were 0 bases for V and 8 bases for J; bases not matched to a gene: 7. This CDR3 reads CASSYSIFGRYEQFF. CDR3 coding DNA: TGTGCCAGCAGTTACTCGATCTTCGGGAGGTATGAGCAGTTCTTC.

The chain links TRBV28 to TRBJ2-3; D call uncertain. V dropped 3 bases and J dropped 0 bases, with 4 bases sitting between them. CDR3 length: 13 amino acids. The germline V gene has CDR1 MDHEN and CDR2 SYDVKM. The CDR3 here is CASSLHSTDTQYF. For the CDR3, the DNA is TGTGCCAGCAGTTTGCACAGCACAGATACGCAGTATTTT.

The CDR3 region has the DNA TGTGCCAGCAGTTACTTGGGTTCAGGATTGCCCTACGAGCAGTACTTC. It yields the protein CASSYLGSGLPYEQYF. The chain links TRBV6-5 to TRBJ2-7; D uncertain. CDR3 length: 16 residues. Germline V CDR1 and CDR2: MNHEY, SVGAGI. V dropped 1 base and J dropped 2 bases, with 15 bases sitting between them.

The J gene is TRBJ2-1, the V gene TRBV15; D may be TRBD1 (6 bases). This CDR3 region has 11 residues. CDR1 is LNHNV and CDR2 is YYDKDF in the germline V gene (reference sequence). The V end was cut by 6 bases, the J end by 7 bases, with 7 bases between. The CDR3 DNA is TGTGCCACCAGAGGGGGTAATGAGCAGTTCTTC. As protein: CATRGGNEQFF.

This rearrangement joins TRBV18 to TRBJ1-5; no definite D call. Germline loops: CDR1 KGHSH, CDR2 LQKENI. Trimming took 2 bases from V and 4 from J, leaving 12 bases between them. This CDR3 is 15 amino acids long. The CDR3 sequence is CASSPVRQKNQPQHF. The CDR3 region has the DNA TGTGCCAGCTCACCAGTGCGGCAGAAAAATCAGCCCCAGCATTTT.

The chain joins TRBV7-2 to TRBJ2-2; no clear D. Trimming pared 2 bases from V and 2 bases from J, leaving 3 bases between. The germline V gene encodes CDR1 SGHTA and CDR2 FQGNSA. This CDR3 is built from 13 residues. CDR3 bases: TGTGCCAGCAGCTTAAAAAACACCGGGGAGCTGTTTTTT. It codes for CASSLKNTGELFF.